This T cell receptor beta chain was observed in a study of T-cell reconstitution after alpha-beta-depleted transplantation in children. Overall study findings and caveats: Recipient T cells and thymic progenitors that survived were the source of the high TCRbeta diversity seen at day 60 in some patients. The study reportedly traced alpha-beta T cells about two months after transplant to several hundred expanded graft clones. One year after transplant, T-cell counts and diversity came mostly from newly produced T cells.

The ends lost 6 bases at V and 0 bases at J; junction bases unmatched: 11. The germline CDR1 and CDR2 sequences are DFQATT and SNEGSKA (reference sequence). The CDR3 contains 15 residues. The authors prepared the TCRbeta library with unique molecular identifiers. TCRdb re-analysed the PCR reads in MiXCR, keeping a single row per CDR3 protein. The repertoire holds about 240,000 distinct CDR3 sequences, with under 30% as singletons. This clonotype was seen many times. Its matching antigen is unknown. This rearrangement joins TRBV20-1 to TRBJ2-7; 7 bases are a match to TRBD2. The input for sequencing was PBMCs, taken before TCRalphabeta/CD19-depleted stem cell transplant. The source is a girl aged 2 to 9 with Fanconi anemia, due to receive a stem cell transplant. CDR3 in DNA: TGCAGTGCCCACATGGGAGGGCCGAGCTCCTACGAGCAGTACTTC. Its translation is CSAHMGGPSSYEQYF.